This is a list of T cell receptor beta chains from one sample in a study of T cells in Graves' hyperthyroidism and ophthalmopathy. TCRdb analysed the multiplex PCR reads with MiXCR anew, one entry per CDR3 protein. Of roughly 750,000 distinct CDR3 sequences detected, about 16% appear once; the ten largest clones hold 8.4%. The material sequenced was blood. These receptors were collected from a young man with Graves' hyperthyroidism. The conserved cysteine and the conserved F or W are not part of the CDR3 here. A D gene is named only where the DNA matches it firmly.

j_call d_call v_call cdr3_aa
TRBJ2-7 . TRBV7-9 ASSRTPNEQY
TRBJ2-2 . TRBV11-3 VTSISGLNTGELF
TRBJ2-1 TRBD2 TRBV12-3/TRBV12-4 ASSFTGGRGEQF
TRBJ2-5 TRBD1 TRBV4-1 ASSPSGTRGLWETQY
TRBJ2-5 . TRBV28 ASSFAGVNRIETQY
TRBJ1-2 . TRBV6-9 ASRPYSTHGYT
TRBJ1-1 . TRBV9 ASSDGKGPEAF
TRBJ2-1 TRBD2 TRBV6-5 ASSYSSRGTSDLNEQF
TRBJ2-6 . TRBV12-3/TRBV12-4 ASSFRTGANVLT
TRBJ1-5 . TRBV28 ASSLYRVWNSNQPQH
TRBJ2-5 . TRBV2 ASRKQGSGETQY
TRBJ2-5 . TRBV20-1 SARDQVQETQY
TRBJ2-1 . TRBV7-3 ASSFNAGEQL
TRBJ2-6 TRBD1 TRBV13 ASSLIGQGGPGANVLT
TRBJ1-5 TRBD1 TRBV12-3/TRBV12-4 ASRDRVGQPQH
TRBJ2-7 . TRBV29-1 SVESMGRLGYEQY